This T cell receptor (beta chain) was observed in a study of T cells in Graves' hyperthyroidism and ophthalmopathy. Amplified TCR beta CDR3 regions came from RNA transcripts. Primed by the HTBI set, a first-round RT-PCR was run on the TCR CDR3. TCRdb ran MiXCR on the multiplex PCR reads and lists one entry per CDR3 protein. This table has approximately 610,000 distinct CDR3 sequences, roughly 14% appearing once. General study points: Separating ophthalmopathy from stable hyperthyroidism was achieved by a 13 V-J model.

In this sample, this clonotype turned up many times. Its antigen remains unknown. CDR1 and CDR2 from the germline V gene are MNHEY and SMNVEV (reference sequence). V lost 5 bases and J 6 bases, leaving 14 bases between the germline ends. The CDR3 spans 15 residues. Exclusion of patients followed from uncontrolled infection, other autoimmune disease, pregnancy or lactation. The sequencing sample was made of blood. This chain links TRBV27 with TRBJ1-6, with D tentatively TRBD1 (5 bases). The clonotype comes from a woman in her forties with Graves' ophthalmopathy. The CDR3 DNA is TGTGCCAGCAGTCCGCGGGAGGGACCTAATTCACCCCTCCACTTT. Amino acids: CASSPREGPNSPLHF.